Each of the 15 T cell receptor beta chains below was sequenced from the same sample in a study of regulatory T cells in long-lasting Graves disease. TCR beta libraries were built with iRepertoire HTBI primers and Arm-PCR of CDR3 regions. MiXCR, run by TCRdb on the multiplex PCR reads, gives a single entry per CDR3 protein. This table holds a few hundred thousand distinct CDR3 sequences, around 22% found once. Described time point: persistent/refractory GD, antithyroid drugs over 5 years with positive TRAb. Following extraction of RNA from PBMCs, that RNA was used to make the TCR library. The specimen comprised peripheral blood mononuclear cells (PBMCs), sampled when the disease was refractory, from a patient treated with antithyroid drugs. The source is a female donor with Graves disease.

The V gene is TRBV27, the J gene TRBJ2-7, with 11 bases matching TRBD2. The V and J ends lost 4 bases and 2 bases, in that order; junction bases with no gene match: 10. This CDR3 has 17 residues. The germline gives CDR1 MNHEY, CDR2 SMNVEV (reference sequence). Written as DNA, the CDR3 is TGTGCCAGCAGTTCCATCGGACTAGCGGGTACGACCTACGAGCAGTACTTC. It codes for CASSSIGLAGTTYEQYF.

This clonotype was recorded many times. The J gene is TRBJ2-7, the V gene TRBV2, with 7 bases matching TRBD1. This CDR3 spans 14 amino acids. Trimming took 2 bases from V and 3 from J; bases not matched to a gene: 4. Germline CDR1 reads SNHLY; CDR2 reads FYNNEI. CDR3 in DNA: TGTGCCAGCAGTGAAAGAGGGGGCATCTACGAGCAGTACTTC. Encoded protein: CASSERGGIYEQYF.

In its sample, this clonotype was seen a few times. V and J are TRBV2 and TRBJ2-6; D ambiguous. The CDR3 extends over 15 amino acids. V lost 1 base and J 2 bases, leaving 6 bases between the germline ends. The V gene's germline CDR1 is SNHLY and CDR2 FYNNEI. The DNA of the CDR3 is TGTGCCAGCAGTGAAGACGAAGCTGGGGCCAACGTCCTGACTTTC. Translated: CASSEDEAGANVLTF. The entire variable domain, with the rest obtained from reference TRBV2 and TRBJ2-6, is as follows: EPEVTQTPSHQVTQMGQEVILRCVPISNHLYFYWYRQILGQKVEFLVSFYNNEISEKSEIFDDQFSVERPDGSNFTLKIRSTKLEDSAMYFCASSEDEAGANVLTFGAGSRLTVL.

This clonotype was seen a single time. The CDR3 bases are TGTGCCAGCAGTTTAACTAGCGGTCATACGCAGTATTTT. Translation gives CASSLTSGHTQYF. This sequence joins TRBV12-3 or TRBV12-4 and TRBJ2-3; TRBD2 matches 8 bases. J lost 7 bases, V lost 2 bases, and 2 bases had no gene match. This CDR3 has 13 amino acids.

This clonotype showed up just once. CDR3 bases: TGCGCCAGCAGCTTGGCCGGGAGGAGTAATTCACCCCTCCACTTT. The encoded protein is CASSLAGRSNSPLHF. J is TRBJ1-6 and V is TRBV5-1, with D unresolved. Germline values: CDR1 SGHRS, CDR2 YFSETQ. The CDR3 is 15 residues long. Trimming left V 0 bases short and J 6 bases short, with 10 bases between.

V usage is TRBV5-8 and J usage is TRBJ2-7, with 8 bases fitting TRBD2. This CDR3 is 15 amino acids long. Per germline, CDR1 SGHTS and CDR2 YDEGEE. V dropped 3 bases and J dropped 2; count of bases not matched to a gene: 7. The DNA for the CDR3 is TGTGCCAGCAGCTCGCAACTAGCGGTTACCTACGAGCAGTACTTC. This gives the protein CASSSQLAVTYEQYF.

V is TRBV5-1 and J is TRBJ2-7, with 9 bases identical to TRBD1. The junction had 8 bases not matched to a gene; V was cut back by 4 bases and J by 0 bases. This CDR3 is 16 amino acids long. Germline lookup yields CDR1 SGHRS and CDR2 YFSETQ. The CDR3 region has the DNA TGCGCCAGCAGCAGGAGGACAGGGGAGGGCTCCTACGAGCAGTACTTC. This translates into CASSRRTGEGSYEQYF.

This chain joins TRBV20-1 and TRBJ2-7, with 12 bases aligning to TRBD2. The germline V gene has CDR1 DFQATT and CDR2 SNEGSKA (reference sequence). J gave up 2 bases and V 2 bases, and 7 bases lay outside the gene matches. The CDR3 runs to 16 residues. In DNA, the CDR3 is TGCAGTGCTAGATTGCTAGCGGGAGGGTACCCCTACGAGCAGTACTTC. This gives the protein CSARLLAGGYPYEQYF.

This CDR3 reads CASSLLGARTF. The CDR3 DNA reads as TGTGCCAGCAGTCTATTAGGGGCGCGGACCTTC. V gene TRBV12-3 or TRBV12-4 combines with J gene TRBJ1-2; D is possibly TRBD1 (5 bases). Trimming removed 5 bases at V and 14 bases at J, with 15 bases between. This CDR3 comprises 11 residues.

The chain links TRBV28 to TRBJ2-5; D is ambiguous. In germline, CDR1 is MDHEN, CDR2 SYDVKM. CDR3 size: 13 residues. Trimming left V 4 bases short and J 5 bases short, with 11 bases between. This CDR3 is CASSYILWETQYF. The DNA of the CDR3 is TGTGCCAGCAGTTATATTCTGTGGGAGACCCAGTACTTC.

The chain employs TRBV29-1 and TRBJ1-2, with D unclear. This CDR3 region has 13 residues. The V end was cut by 7 bases, the J end by 2 bases, with 14 bases between. The V gene's germline CDR1 is SQVTM and CDR2 ANQGSEA. Written as DNA, the CDR3 is TGCAGCGCCCTAAAATCTCAAAACTATGGCTACACCTTC. It encodes CSALKSQNYGYTF.

The V gene is TRBV20-1, the J gene TRBJ2-1; D not certain. V lost 7 bases, J lost 6 bases, and 19 bases lay in between. Germline-derived CDR1 and CDR2 are DFQATT and SNEGSKA (reference sequence). The CDR3 runs 14 residues. In DNA, the CDR3 is TGCAGTGTCCCTGACGGCACAATCTCCAATGAGCAGTTCTTC. It translates to CSVPDGTISNEQFF.

This chain uses TRBV30 with TRBJ1-5; D gene ambiguous. Germline V CDR1 and CDR2: GTSNPN, SVGIG (reference sequence). The CDR3 runs to 13 residues. V lost 3 bases and J 3 bases, leaving 9 bases between the germline ends. Written as DNA, the CDR3 is TGTGCCTGGAGCAAGAGCTACAATCAGCCCCAGCATTTT. Amino acids: CAWSKSYNQPQHF.

This clonotype was observed many times. For the CDR3, the DNA is TGTGCCAGCAGTTTAGGACAGGGTATAAATCAGCCCCAGCATTTT. Translated, it gives CASSLGQGINQPQHF. The chain has TRBV19 and TRBJ1-5; 8 bases map to TRBD1. Germline CDR1 is LNHDA and CDR2 is SQIVND (reference sequence). V lost 9 bases, J lost 4 bases, and 11 bases stayed unmatched. The CDR3 is made up of 15 amino acids. Supplemented by reference TRBV19 and TRBJ1-5, the full variable domain reads DGGITQSPKYLFRKEGQNVTLSCEQNLNHDAMYWYRQDPGQGLRLIYYSQIVNDFQKGDIAEGYSVSREKKESFPLTVTSAQKNPTAFYLCASSLGQGINQPQHFGDGTRLSIL.

This chain connects TRBV4-3 to TRBJ1-2, with D unclear. Germline V gene lookup returns CDR1 LGHNA and CDR2 YSLEER. This CDR3 is built from 15 residues. The V gene lost 0 bases and the J gene lost 6 bases, with 14 bases spanning the gap. The CDR3 nucleotides are TGCGCCAGCAGCCAAGATCAACCGGGCGGGCATGGCTACACCTTC. Protein: CASSQDQPGGHGYTF.